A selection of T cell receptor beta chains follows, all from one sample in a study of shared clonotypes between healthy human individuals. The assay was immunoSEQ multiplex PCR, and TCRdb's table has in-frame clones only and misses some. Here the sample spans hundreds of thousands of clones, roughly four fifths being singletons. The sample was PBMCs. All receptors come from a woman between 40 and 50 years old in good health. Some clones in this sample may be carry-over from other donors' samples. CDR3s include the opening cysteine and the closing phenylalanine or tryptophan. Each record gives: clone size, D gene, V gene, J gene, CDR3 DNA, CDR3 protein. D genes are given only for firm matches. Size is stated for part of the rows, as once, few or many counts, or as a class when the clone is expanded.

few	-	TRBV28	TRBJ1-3	TGTGCCAGCACATCAAGCTTGGCGAGTGCCATATATTTT	CASTSSLASAIYF
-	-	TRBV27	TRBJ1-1	TGTGCCAGCAGTTTAGCGTGGGGTACTGAAGCTTTCTTT	CASSLAWGTEAFF
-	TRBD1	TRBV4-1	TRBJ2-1	TGCGCCAGCAGCCAAGTTTTCGGGACAGGGTACAATGAGCAGTTCTTC	CASSQVFGTGYNEQFF
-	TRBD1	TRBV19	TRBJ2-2	TGTGCCAGTGAGAGGGACAGGGCGAACACCGGGGAGCTGTTTTTT	CASERDRANTGELFF
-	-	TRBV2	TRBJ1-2	TGTGCCAGCAGTGAAGCGGCTTTGGGCTACACCTTC	CASSEAALGYTF
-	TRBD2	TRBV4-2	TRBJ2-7	TGTGCCAGCAGCCAAGGCGGGGGGACCGACGAGCAGTACTTC	CASSQGGGTDEQYF
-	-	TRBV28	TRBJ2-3	TGTGCCAGCAGTTTTGCCGGACTAAGCACAGATACGCAGTATTTT	CASSFAGLSTDTQYF
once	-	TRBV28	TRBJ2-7	TGTGCCAGCAGTTCCAGAGGGACCTACCAGGGGCAGTACTTC	CASSSRGTYQGQYF
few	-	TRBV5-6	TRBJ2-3	TGTGCCAGCAGCTTGGAAAGGGGCGCGGGACTTGGCACAGATACGCAGTATTTT	CASSLERGAGLGTDTQYF
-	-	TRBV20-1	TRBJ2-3	TGCAGTGCTAGAGCTGCAGATACGCAGTATTTT	CSARAADTQYF
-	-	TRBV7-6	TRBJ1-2	TGTGCCAGCAGCTTAGATGGTTCCTATGGCTACACCTTC	CASSLDGSYGYTF
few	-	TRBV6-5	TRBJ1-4	TGTGCCAGCAGTTCCCCAGAGGGCAGCTTAAATGAAAAACTGTTTTTT	CASSSPEGSLNEKLFF
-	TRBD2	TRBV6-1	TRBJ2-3	TGTGCCAGCAGTGAGCGACTAGCGGGAGCATGGGATACGCAGTATTTT	CASSERLAGAWDTQYF
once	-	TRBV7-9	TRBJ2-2	TGTGCCAGCAGCCCCCCTCGCGACACCGGGGAGCTGTTTTTT	CASSPPRDTGELFF
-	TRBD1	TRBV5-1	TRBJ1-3	TGCGCCAGCAGTCAGGGGGCCTCTGGAAACACCATATATTTT	CASSQGASGNTIYF
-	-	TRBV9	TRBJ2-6	TGTGCCAGCAGCGTAGATCCGACAGGGAGGATGGGGGCCAACGTCCTGACTTTC	CASSVDPTGRMGANVLTF
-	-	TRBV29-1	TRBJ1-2	TGCAGCGTTGAACCCGGGGGGACGGTGGGAGGCTACACCTTC	CSVEPGGTVGGYTF
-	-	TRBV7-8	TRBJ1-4	TGTGCCAGCAGCCTTACCCAGGGGCCATATGAAAAACTGTTTTTT	CASSLTQGPYEKLFF
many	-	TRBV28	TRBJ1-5	TGTGCCAGCAGTTGGACAGAGGATCAGCCCCAGCATTTT	CASSWTEDQPQHF
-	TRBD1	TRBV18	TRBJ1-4	TGTGCCAGCTCATCTGGACAGGGGGCTGAAAAACTGTTTTTT	CASSSGQGAEKLFF
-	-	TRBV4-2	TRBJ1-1	TGTGCCAGCAGCCAAGTTCTCTCCGAAAACACTGAAGCTTTCTTT	CASSQVLSENTEAFF
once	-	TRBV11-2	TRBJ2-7	TGTGCCAGCAGCTTAGAGGGCACAGGTAGGGCCGAGCAGTACTTC	CASSLEGTGRAEQYF
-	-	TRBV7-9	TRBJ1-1	TGTGCCAGCAGCACACAGGGAACAGCTTTCTTT	CASSTQGTAFF
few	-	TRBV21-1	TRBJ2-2	TGTGCCAGCAGCAAAGCGGGATATTTCACCGGGGAGCTGTTTTTT	CASSKAGYFTGELFF
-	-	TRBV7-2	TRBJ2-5	TGTGCCAGCAGCTTACTGCGCACGGAGACCCAGTACTTC	CASSLLRTETQYF
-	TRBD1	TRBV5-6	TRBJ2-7	TGTGCCAGCAGCACGTACGACAGGGGGCGCCGGGACGAGCAGTACTTC	CASSTYDRGRRDEQYF
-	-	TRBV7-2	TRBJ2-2	TGTGCCAGCAGCTCCCGAATCCTAGCGCTGAACACCGGGGAGCTGTTTTTT	CASSSRILALNTGELFF
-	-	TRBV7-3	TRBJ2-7	TGTGCCAGCAGCTTACTCGGAAGCGTGAGCTCCTACGAGCAGTACTTC	CASSLLGSVSSYEQYF
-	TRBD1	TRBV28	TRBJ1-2	TGTGCCAGCAGTTTAAATGTTGTCGGGACAGTAAACTATGGCTACACCTTC	CASSLNVVGTVNYGYTF
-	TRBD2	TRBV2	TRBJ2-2	TGTGCCAGCAGCCCACTAGCGGCCAACACCGGGGAGCTGTTTTTT	CASSPLAANTGELFF
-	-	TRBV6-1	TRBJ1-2	TGTGCCAGCAGTATGGACTCTGTCTATGGCTACACCTTC	CASSMDSVYGYTF
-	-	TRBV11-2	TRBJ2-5	TGTGCCAGCAGCTTGAGGGGGGGCCAAGAGACCCAGTACTTC	CASSLRGGQETQYF
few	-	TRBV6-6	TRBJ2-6	TGTGCCAGCCGGCCACCGCAGATAGGGGCCAACGTCCTGACTTTC	CASRPPQIGANVLTF
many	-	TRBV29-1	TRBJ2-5	TGCAGCGTTGGTTCCCAAGCCATGGGAGAGACCCAGTACTTC	CSVGSQAMGETQYF
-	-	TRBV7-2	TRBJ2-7	TGTGCCAGCAGCCCCGATCGGACATCATACGAGCAGTACTTC	CASSPDRTSYEQYF
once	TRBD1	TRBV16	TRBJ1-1	TGTGCCAGCAGCCGACAGGGGGGTTTGGGCACTGAAGCTTTCTTT	CASSRQGGLGTEAFF
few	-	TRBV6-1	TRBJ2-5	TGTGCCAGCAGTAAATCAGGGTTAGGAGAGACCCAGTACTTC	CASSKSGLGETQYF
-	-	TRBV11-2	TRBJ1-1	TGTGCCAGCAGCTCTGAGATTCGGGGGACTGAAGCTTTCTTT	CASSSEIRGTEAFF
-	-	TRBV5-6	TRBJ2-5	TGTGCCAGCAGCTTGGGAACATTTCAGGGAGAGACCCAGTACTTC	CASSLGTFQGETQYF
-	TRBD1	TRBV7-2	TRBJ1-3	TGTGCCAGCAGCTTAGCGGGACAGGGAAACACCATATATTTT	CASSLAGQGNTIYF
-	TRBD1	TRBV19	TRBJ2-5	TGTGCCAGTAGTCAGGGGGCGTTGGTGGGTCAAGAGACCCAGTACTTC	CASSQGALVGQETQYF
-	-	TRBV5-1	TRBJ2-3	TGCGCCAGCAGCCCTAACCGGGACGGTAATCGCGCAGATACGCAGTATTTT	CASSPNRDGNRADTQYF
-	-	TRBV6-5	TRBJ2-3	TGTGCCAGCAGTTTGGGGGGCTTTTCGATCACAGATACGCAGTATTTT	CASSLGGFSITDTQYF
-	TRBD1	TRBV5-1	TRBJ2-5	TGCGCCAGCAGCTCCGGGACAGTAAAAGAGACCCAGTACTTC	CASSSGTVKETQYF
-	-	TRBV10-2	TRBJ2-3	TGCGCCAGCAGTGAGCTAAGAGCAGATACGCAGTATTTT	CASSELRADTQYF
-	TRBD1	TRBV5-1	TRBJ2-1	TGCGCCAGCAGCTTCGGGACAGGGGTTGAGCAGTTCTTC	CASSFGTGVEQFF
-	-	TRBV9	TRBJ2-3	TGTGCCAGCAGCGTAGTAGGAGCTTCGGGGTCTAGCACAGATACGCAGTATTTT	CASSVVGASGSSTDTQYF
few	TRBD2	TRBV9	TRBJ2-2	TGTGCCAGCAGCGTCCTCGACGTACTAGCGGCCGGGGAGCTGTTTTTT	CASSVLDVLAAGELFF
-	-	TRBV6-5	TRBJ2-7	TGTGCCAGCAGGCATCCCCTCACCTACGAGCAGTACTTC	CASRHPLTYEQYF
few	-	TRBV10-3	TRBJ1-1	TGTGCCATCAGTGAGTCCCGGGCCAACACTGAAGCTTTCTTT	CAISESRANTEAFF
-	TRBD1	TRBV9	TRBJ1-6	TGTGCCAGCAGCGGCGGACAGGGGCGGAATTCACCCCTCCACTTT	CASSGGQGRNSPLHF
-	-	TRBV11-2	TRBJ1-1	TGTGCCAGCAGCTCCGCGTCCGGGGCTGAAGCTTTCTTT	CASSSASGAEAFF